Shown below are 22 T cell receptor beta chains from a single sample sequenced in a study of metastatic and nonmetastatic thyroid tumors. All patients were treatment-naive before thyroid surgery. With MiXCR, TCRdb reprocessed the PCR reads. This table holds approximately 25,000 clones, 15% found once. The sequencing input was blood. The source is a male donor with papillary thyroid cancer or a benign thyroid nodule (not recorded which). Some clones in this sample may be carry-over from other donors' samples.

About this clone itself: A single base separates this from a much larger clone, so it may be a read error. The chain combines TRBV28 with TRBJ1-4; no firm D call. The V gene's germline CDR1 is MDHEN and CDR2 SYDVKM. V dropped 1 base and J dropped 8 bases, with 17 bases sitting between them. This CDR3 is built from 16 residues. CDR3: CASSLYGTPGREKLFF. CDR3 in DNA: TGTGCCAGCAGTTTATACGGCACTCCCGGAAGGGAAAAACTGTTTTTT.

This clone showed up many times. The chain has TRBV6-1 and TRBJ2-5, with TRBD2 matching 8 bases. The CDR3 extends over 14 amino acids. Germline V CDR1 and CDR2: MNHNS, SASEGT. Trimming removed 5 bases from V and 3 bases from J; junction bases left unmatched: 5. DNA of the CDR3: TGTGCCAGCAGTTTCGCACTAGCGGAAGAGACCCAGTACTTC. Residues: CASSFALAEETQYF.

V usage is TRBV7-9 and J usage is TRBJ2-3; D unresolved. V was trimmed by 7 bases and J by 15 bases, leaving 20 bases between them. Germline V gene lookup returns CDR1 SEHNR and CDR2 FQNEAQ (reference sequence). The CDR3 runs to 12 residues. CDR3 protein: CASIPTWSKIYF. CDR3 nucleotide sequence: TGTGCCAGCATCCCCACCTGGTCAAAAATTTATTTT.

The genes are TRBV27 and TRBJ1-6; D is unresolved. The V end was cut by 5 bases, the J end by 7 bases, with 15 bases between. Germline V gene lookup returns CDR1 MNHEY and CDR2 SMNVEV (reference sequence). CDR3 size: 15 residues. CDR3 in amino acids: CASSTSWDVNSPLHF. CDR3 nucleotides: TGTGCCAGCAGTACCTCCTGGGATGTGAATTCACCCCTCCACTTT.

This clone was seen at least ten times. This chain uses TRBV10-1 with TRBJ1-3, with D unclear. V lost 5 bases, J lost 2 bases, and 7 bases lay in between. CDR1 is WNHNN and CDR2 is SYGVQD in the germline V gene (reference sequence). The CDR3 covers 13 residues. The CDR3 bases are TGCGCCAGCAGTCTTAGGACTGGAAACACCATATATTTT. This translates into CASSLRTGNTIYF.

On this clone itself: A much more abundant neighbour one base away suggests this may be a read error. The chain joins TRBV18 to TRBJ2-7; 7 nucleotides line up with TRBD1. The CDR3 sequence is 14 residues long. Germline CDR1 and CDR2: KGHSH and LQKENI. DNA of the CDR3: TGTGCCGGCTCACCCCCGGGACAGACCTACGAGCAGTACTTC. Translated: CAGSPPGQTYEQYF.

The sample holds many counts of this clone. This chain links TRBV5-1 with TRBJ2-5, with D unclear. Trimming shortened V by 3 bases and J by 0 bases, and 3 bases separated the two germline ends. The germline CDR1 and CDR2 sequences are SGHRS and YFSETQ. CDR3 length: 12 residues. CDR3 sequence (DNA): TGCGCCAGCAGCTCGTACCAAGAGACCCAGTACTTC. Amino acids: CASSSYQETQYF.

At least ten counts were recorded for this clone. CDR3 sequence reads: CASSLGPSAFF. CDR3 coding DNA: TGTGCCAGCAGCCTGGGCCCGTCGGCTTTCTTT. V gene TRBV3-1 combines with J gene TRBJ1-1; the D is unclear. The CDR3 is 11 amino acids. Trimming took off 4 bases at V and 11 bases at J, with 11 bases between the two ends. CDR1 is LGHDT, CDR2 YNNKEL, per germline (reference sequence).

This rearrangement joins TRBV11-2 to TRBJ1-2; D remains unclear. Germline V gene sequence: CDR1 SGHAT, CDR2 FQNNGV. CDR3 size: 15 residues. Between the trimmed V and J ends, which lost 0 bases and 1 base, there was a span of 9 bases. CDR3 in DNA: TGTGCCAGCAGCTTAGATCCCACAGTTAACTATGGCTACACCTTC. This codes for CASSLDPTVNYGYTF.

The gene calls are TRBV7-2 and TRBJ2-1; D perhaps matches TRBD2 (6 bases). The CDR3 extends over 19 amino acids. The V gene's germline CDR1 is SGHTA and CDR2 FQGNSA. V lost 9 bases to trimming and J lost 5 bases, with 32 bases between them. CDR3 amino acids: CASPGWERAPPWEDNEQFF. The DNA of the CDR3 is TGTGCCAGTCCGGGGTGGGAGCGGGCCCCACCCTGGGAGGACAATGAGCAGTTCTTC.

This clone was counted many times. This chain uses TRBV9 with TRBJ1-5; TRBD1 might be the D (6 bases). The CDR3 has 14 residues. The ends were cut back, 3 bases at V and 7 bases at J, with 14 bases in the middle. CDR1 is SGDLS and CDR2 is YYNGEE in the germline V gene. In nucleotides, the CDR3 is TGTGCCAGCAGCGCCGAGGGGGGAACCCAGCCCCAGCATTTT. Residues: CASSAEGGTQPQHF. The variable domain in full, with the rest retrieved from reference TRBV9 and TRBJ1-5, is DSGVTQTPKHLITATGQRVTLRCSPRSGDLSVYWYQQSLDQGLQFLIQYYNGEERAKGNILERFSAQQFPDLHSELNLSSLELGDSALYFCASSAEGGTQPQHFGDGTRLSIL.

This clone is termed medium-sized. The rearrangement joins TRBV7-8 to TRBJ1-2; 9 bases align to TRBD1. The CDR3 covers 14 residues. Germline CDR1 is SGHVS and CDR2 is FQNEAQ. V shed 5 bases, J shed 2 bases, and the junction held 3 bases outside the gene matches. CDR3 residues: CASSKGQGNYGYTF. The CDR3 DNA reads as TGTGCCAGCAGCAAGGGACAGGGCAACTATGGCTACACCTTC.

The gene calls are TRBV28 and TRBJ1-5; TRBD1 aligns across 8 bases. The CDR3 contains 15 residues. V trimming: 6 bases; J trimming: 5 bases; junction bases outside the gene matches: 9. The germline gives CDR1 MDHEN, CDR2 SYDVKM. The CDR3 here is CASSDRGGGYQPQHF. Here the CDR3 DNA reads TGTGCCAGCAGCGACAGGGGCGGCGGGTATCAGCCCCAGCATTTT.

This clone was detected many times. The chain links TRBV3-1 to TRBJ2-5, with D tentatively TRBD1 (5 bases). The CDR3 contains 16 residues. From germline, CDR1 is LGHDT and CDR2 YNNKEL (reference sequence). The V end was cut by 1 base, the J end by 2 bases, with 14 bases between. The CDR3 reads CASSQGTVDSQETQYF. In DNA form, the CDR3 reads TGTGCCAGCAGCCAAGGTACCGTCGACAGTCAAGAGACCCAGTACTTC.

This clone was seen at least ten times. The chain is built from TRBV9 and TRBJ1-2; 7 nucleotides align to TRBD1. J was trimmed by 4 bases and V by 0 bases; bases with no gene match: 6. The CDR3 has 15 residues. Germline loops: CDR1 SGDLS, CDR2 YYNGEE. DNA for the CDR3: TGTGCCAGCAGCGTAGGGAACAGGGGTAGCTATGGCTACACCTTC. This encodes CASSVGNRGSYGYTF.

This clone came up a few times. Being one base from a much bigger clone, this may be a read error. This CDR3 fails to terminate in the conserved phenylalanine or tryptophan, so it likely reflects a read error. The chain joins TRBV6-1 to TRBJ1-2; D possibly corresponds to TRBD1 (6 bases). This CDR3 contains 15 residues. Germline V gives CDR1 MNHNS, CDR2 SASEGT. The ends were cut back, 7 bases at V and 0 bases at J, with 15 bases in the middle. The CDR3 sequence: CASTEGGHSNYGYTL. The CDR3 DNA follows: TGTGCCAGCACCGAGGGGGGGCACTCTAACTATGGCTACACCCTC.

This clone was seen many times. V gene TRBV18 combines with J gene TRBJ2-1; perhaps TRBD2 as D (5 bases). V lost 4 bases and J lost 12, with 22 bases in between. The V gene's germline CDR1 is KGHSH and CDR2 LQKENI. The CDR3 has 15 amino acids. CDR3 DNA: TGTGCCAGCTCACTGGATAGCAACCCGGGAATGAGGCAGTTCTTC. This translates into CASSLDSNPGMRQFF.

This clone appeared many times. V usage is TRBV28 and J usage is TRBJ2-7, with D possibly being TRBD1 (6 bases). Germline CDR1 reads MDHEN; CDR2 reads SYDVKM. V was cut by 4 bases and J by 3 bases, with 16 bases left in between. This CDR3 has 15 amino acids. CDR3 nucleotide sequence: TGTGCCAGCAGTTCGCCGGGGACAAGCCACTACGAGCAGTACTTC. Translating it yields CASSSPGTSHYEQYF.

This clone was detected a few times. The chain combines TRBV11-2 with TRBJ1-5; tentatively, D is TRBD1 (5 bases). The CDR3 consists of 15 residues. Germline V gene data show CDR1 as SGHAT and CDR2 as FQNNGV. The ends were cut back, 7 bases at V and 0 bases at J, with 13 bases in the middle. The CDR3 DNA reads TGTGCCAGCACACTAGGGGACGGTAGCAATCAGCCCCAGCATTTT. Amino acids: CASTLGDGSNQPQHF. Based on the CDR3 plus reference TRBV11-2 and TRBJ1-5, the full variable domain is EAGVAQSPRYKIIEKRQSVAFWCNPISGHATLYWYQQILGQGPKLLIQFQNNGVVDDSQLPKDRFSAERLKGVDSTLKIQPAKLEDSAVYLCASTLGDGSNQPQHFGDGTRLSIL.

By share, this clone counts as medium-sized (0.01 to 0.1%). V gene TRBV6-6 combines with J gene TRBJ1-3; possibly TRBD1 for D (5 bases). Germline V CDR1 and CDR2: MNHNY, SVGAGI (reference sequence). This CDR3 contains 15 residues. Trimming left V 2 bases short and J 0 bases short, with 8 bases between. The CDR3 protein is CASSYDGTSGNTIYF. The CDR3 DNA sequence: TGTGCCAGCAGTTACGACGGGACCTCTGGAAACACCATATATTTT.

This clone was observed a few times. Mismatch with germline at one junction end may stem from a read error. V usage is TRBV2 and J usage is TRBJ2-7; D remains ambiguous. The CDR3 covers 15 residues. Germline V gene sequence: CDR1 SNHLY, CDR2 FYNNEI. Here the CDR3 DNA reads TGTGCCAGCAGAGAAGACTGGTCGATCTCCTACGAGCAGTACTTC. Translation gives CASREDWSISYEQYF.

This clone was seen repeatedly, ten times or more. The rearrangement links TRBV11-3 to TRBJ2-5, with 9 bases aligning to TRBD2. The length of the CDR3 is 15 residues. Germline V CDR1 and CDR2: SGHNT, YENEEA. V trimming: 4 bases; J trimming: 5 bases; junction bases outside the gene matches: 8. CDR3 residues: CASSSRLADRETQYF. CDR3 nucleotides: TGTGCCAGCAGCTCCCGACTAGCGGATCGTGAGACCCAGTACTTC.